These 4 T cell receptor beta chains originate from one sample sequenced in a study of blood T cells in healthy people across ages. Primed by a sample-barcoded 5' primer and a J-beta primer mix, a second PCR proceeded for about 7 to 12 cycles. MiXCR, run by TCRdb on the 5' RACE reads, gives a single entry per CDR3 protein. Of about a million distinct CDR3 sequences detected, 35% to 40% appear once; the ten largest clones hold 10% to 15%. Sequenced input: blood. Receptor source: a young man in good health.

The chain joins TRBV20-1 to TRBJ2-5, with 7 nucleotides matching TRBD2. Trimming removed 3 bases from V and 2 bases from J; junction bases left unmatched: 6. The CDR3 covers 14 residues. Germline assignment: CDR1 DFQATT and CDR2 SNEGSKA (reference sequence). The CDR3 protein is CSASRRAGQETQYF. The DNA of the CDR3 is TGCAGTGCTAGTAGACGAGCGGGGCAAGAGACCCAGTACTTC.

V usage is TRBV7-8 and J usage is TRBJ1-2; D is ambiguous. V lost 2 bases to trimming and J lost 0 bases, with 10 bases between them. Germline CDR1 reads SGHVS; CDR2 reads FQNEAQ. The CDR3 runs to 15 residues. The CDR3 coding sequence is TGTGCCAGCAGCTTATCGGCTTACGCTAACTATGGCTACACCTTC. This encodes CASSLSAYANYGYTF.

The chain carries TRBV6-6 and TRBJ2-3; perhaps TRBD1 as D (6 bases). The CDR3 has 17 residues. The germline CDR1 and CDR2 sequences are MNHNY and SVGAGI (reference sequence). V was cut by 5 bases and J by 0 bases, with 18 bases left in between. The CDR3 nucleotides are TGTGCCAGCAGTCCCCCCGGCTACAGGGCCAGCACAGATACGCAGTATTTT. The encoded protein is CASSPPGYRASTDTQYF.

The gene calls are TRBV29-1 and TRBJ2-1, with 9 bases identical to TRBD2. This CDR3 has 15 amino acids. J lost 2 bases, V lost 3 bases, and 5 bases had no gene match. The germline V gene encodes CDR1 SQVTM and CDR2 ANQGSEA. The CDR3 region has the DNA TGCAGCGTTGACGGAGCGGGGGGCGCCTACAATGAGCAGTTCTTC. Its protein is CSVDGAGGAYNEQFF.